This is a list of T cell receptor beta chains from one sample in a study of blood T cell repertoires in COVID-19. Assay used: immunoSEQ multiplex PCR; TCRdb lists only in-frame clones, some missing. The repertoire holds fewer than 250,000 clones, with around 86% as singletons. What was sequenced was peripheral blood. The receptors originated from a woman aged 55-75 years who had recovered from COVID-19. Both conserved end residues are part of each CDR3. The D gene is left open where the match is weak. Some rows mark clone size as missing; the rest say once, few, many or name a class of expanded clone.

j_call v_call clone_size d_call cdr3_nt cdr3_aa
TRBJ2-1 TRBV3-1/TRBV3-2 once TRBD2 TGTGCCAGCAGCCAAGTCGGGGGGGCCACCTACAATGAGCAGTTCTTC CASSQVGGATYNEQFF
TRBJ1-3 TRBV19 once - TGTGCCAGTAGAACTCCCTCTGGAAACACCATATATTTT CASRTPSGNTIYF
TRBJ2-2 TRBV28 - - TGTGCCAGCAGTCAACGGGGTCGACCCGGGGAGCTGTTTTTT CASSQRGRPGELFF
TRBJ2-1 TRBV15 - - TGTGCCACCAGCAGAGACAGGGCGCGGTACAATGAGCAGTTCTTC CATSRDRARYNEQFF
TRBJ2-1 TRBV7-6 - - TGTGCCAGCACCCTCCAGTATGGAGTCAATGAGCAGTTCTTC CASTLQYGVNEQFF
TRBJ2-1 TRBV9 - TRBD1 TGTGCCAGCAGCGTAGACCCTTTCCAGGGGGCCTACAATGAGCAGTTCTTC CASSVDPFQGAYNEQFF
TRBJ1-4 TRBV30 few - TGTGCCTGGAGTGTACGGGCAGGGAAAAATGAAAAACTGTTTTTT CAWSVRAGKNEKLFF
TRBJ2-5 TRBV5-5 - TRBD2 TGTGCCAGCAGCTTCGGACTAGCGGGGGGGTTAGAGACCCAGTACTTC CASSFGLAGGLETQYF
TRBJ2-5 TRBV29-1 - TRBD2 TGCAGCGTTGAAGAGGGGGGGCGGGGGGCCCCCCAAGAGACCCAGTACTTC CSVEEGGRGAPQETQYF
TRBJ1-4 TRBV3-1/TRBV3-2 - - TGTGCCAGCAGCCGCCGCTTACAGAAAACTAATGAAAAACTGTTTTTT CASSRRLQKTNEKLFF
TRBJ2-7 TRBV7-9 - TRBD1 TGTGCCAGCAGCCCCGGGACAGGGAACTCCTACGAGCAGTACTTC CASSPGTGNSYEQYF
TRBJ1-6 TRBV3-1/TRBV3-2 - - TGTGCCAGCAGCCAAGGCAGGGATAATTCACCCCTCCACTTT CASSQGRDNSPLHF
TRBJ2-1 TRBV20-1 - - TGCAGTGCTATGTCAGAACCTGAGCAGTTCTTC CSAMSEPEQFF
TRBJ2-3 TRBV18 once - TGTGCCAGCTCAGCTACTAGCACAGATACGCAGTATTTT CASSATSTDTQYF
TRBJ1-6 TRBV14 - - TGTGCCAGCAGCCAAGATGGGGGGGGAATGGGTTCACCCCTCCACTTT CASSQDGGGMGSPLHF
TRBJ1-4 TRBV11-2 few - TGTGCCAGCAGCATACGGAGGGAGGGAAAACTGTTTTTT CASSIRREGKLFF
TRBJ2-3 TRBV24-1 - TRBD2 TGTGCCACCAGTGTGAGGAGCGGGGGGAGTACAGATACGCAGTATTTT CATSVRSGGSTDTQYF
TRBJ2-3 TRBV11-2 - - TGTGCCAGCAGCCAAGATCTTGGGGGGATTAGCACAGATACGCAGTATTTT CASSQDLGGISTDTQYF
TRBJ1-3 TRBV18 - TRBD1 TGTGCCAGCTCACCCTGGGGACAGGGGCAATCTGGAAACACCATATATTTT CASSPWGQGQSGNTIYF
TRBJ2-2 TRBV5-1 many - TGCGCCAGCAGCTCGCGTTCTGGCGGGGAGCTGTTTTTT CASSSRSGGELFF
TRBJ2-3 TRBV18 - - TGTGCCAGCTCACCACCCGTGACTGGCACAGATACGCAGTATTTT CASSPPVTGTDTQYF
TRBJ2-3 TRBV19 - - TGTGCCAGTAAAGACGGGGGGCGCACAGATACGCAGTATTTT CASKDGGRTDTQYF
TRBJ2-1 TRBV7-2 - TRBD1 TGTGCCAGCAGCCCCTGGACAGGGAGCATCTATGAGCAGTTCTTC CASSPWTGSIYEQFF
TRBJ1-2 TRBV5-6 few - TGTGCCAGCAGCTTGGTTGGAGCTAACTATGGCTACACCTTC CASSLVGANYGYTF
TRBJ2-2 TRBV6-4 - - TGTGCCAGCAGTAGGTCGGGACTCTCAGAGGCCGGGGAGCTGTTTTTT CASSRSGLSEAGELFF
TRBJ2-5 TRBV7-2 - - TGTGCCAGCAGCTATTCAGCGGGCAGTCAAGAGACCCAGTACTTC CASSYSAGSQETQYF
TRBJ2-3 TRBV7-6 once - TGTGCCAGCAGCCAAGATGGGGCCGGCACAGATACGCAGTATTTT CASSQDGAGTDTQYF
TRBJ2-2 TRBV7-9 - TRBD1 TGTGCCAGCAGCTTAGTTCAGGGGGCAATTACCGGGGAGCTGTTTTTT CASSLVQGAITGELFF
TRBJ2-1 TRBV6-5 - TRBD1 TGTGCCAGCACCACGACAGGGGGCAGGGATGAGCAGTTCTTC CASTTTGGRDEQFF
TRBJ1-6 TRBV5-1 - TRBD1 TGCGCCAGCAGCGCGGGACAGTCAAATTCACCCCTCCACTTT CASSAGQSNSPLHF
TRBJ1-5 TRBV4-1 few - TGCGCCAGCAGCCGGAAGGGGGACCGGGGAAATCAGCCCCAGCATTTT CASSRKGDRGNQPQHF
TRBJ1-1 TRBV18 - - TGTGCCAGCTCACCGCGGTCCGAGGCTGGCGCTGAAGCTTTCTTT CASSPRSEAGAEAFF
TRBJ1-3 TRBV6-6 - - TGTGCCAGCACCCAGGTAGTTGCAGGAAACACCATATATTTT CASTQVVAGNTIYF
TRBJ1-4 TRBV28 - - TGTGCCAGCAGTTTGATGATTGGGCCCTTGAATGAAAAACTGTTTTTT CASSLMIGPLNEKLFF
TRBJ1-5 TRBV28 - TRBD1 TGTGCCAGCAGTTCGGGACAGGGGAGCAATCAGCCCCAGCATTTT CASSSGQGSNQPQHF
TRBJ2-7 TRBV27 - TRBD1 TGTGCCAGCAGTTCTATACGACAGGGACCCCACGAGCAGTACTTC CASSSIRQGPHEQYF
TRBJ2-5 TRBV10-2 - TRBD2 TGCGCCAGCACGGGGGGCGGGGGGGCTCAAGAGACCCAGTACTTC CASTGGGGAQETQYF
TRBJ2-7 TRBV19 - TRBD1 TGTGCCAGTAGTCCCCGGGACAGGGCTCACGAGCAGTACTTC CASSPRDRAHEQYF
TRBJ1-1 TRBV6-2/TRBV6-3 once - TGTGCCAGCAGTTACTCGAGAACGGGGTCGAGGGAAGAAGCTTTCTTT CASSYSRTGSREEAFF
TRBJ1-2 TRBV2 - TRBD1 TGTGCCAGCAGTGAATCCGGGACAGGCCATCTCCGAGTGGGCTACACCTTC CASSESGTGHLRVGYTF